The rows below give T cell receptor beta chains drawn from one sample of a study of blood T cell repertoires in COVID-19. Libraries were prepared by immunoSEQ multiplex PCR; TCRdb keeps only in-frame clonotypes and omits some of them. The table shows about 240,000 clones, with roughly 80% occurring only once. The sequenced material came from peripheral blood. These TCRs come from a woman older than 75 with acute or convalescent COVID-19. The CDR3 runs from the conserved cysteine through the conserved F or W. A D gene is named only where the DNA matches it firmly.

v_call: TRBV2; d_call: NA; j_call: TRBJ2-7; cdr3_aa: CASSSLSAPHEQYF
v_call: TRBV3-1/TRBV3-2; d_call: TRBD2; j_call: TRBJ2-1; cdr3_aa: CASSRLASGGLWSSYNEQFF
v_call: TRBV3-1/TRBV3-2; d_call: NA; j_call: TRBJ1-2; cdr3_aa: CASSQGAGRDDYGYTF
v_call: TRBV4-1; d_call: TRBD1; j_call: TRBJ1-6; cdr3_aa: CASRGQGNSPLHF
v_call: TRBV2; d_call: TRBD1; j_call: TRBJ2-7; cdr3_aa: CASRTIGGTYEQYF
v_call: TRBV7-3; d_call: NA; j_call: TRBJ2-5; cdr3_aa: CASSLTGLQETQYF
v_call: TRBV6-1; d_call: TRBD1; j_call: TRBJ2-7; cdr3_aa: CASSEYPGQGAREYF
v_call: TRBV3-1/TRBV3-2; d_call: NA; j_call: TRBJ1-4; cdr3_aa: CASSHVSGTNEKLFF
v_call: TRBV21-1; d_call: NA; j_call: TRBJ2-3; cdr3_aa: CASSNPRGFRQGASTDTQYF
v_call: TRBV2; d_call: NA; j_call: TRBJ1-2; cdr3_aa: CASSPEGTNPYGYTF
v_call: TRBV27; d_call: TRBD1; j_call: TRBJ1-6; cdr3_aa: CASSAHRRTGVSPLHF
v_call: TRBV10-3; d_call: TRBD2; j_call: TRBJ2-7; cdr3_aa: CAISESWGLAGSVEQYF
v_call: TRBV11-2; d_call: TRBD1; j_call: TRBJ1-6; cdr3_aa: CASSERQGEGSPLHF
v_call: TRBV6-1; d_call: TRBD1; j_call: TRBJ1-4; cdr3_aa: CASSESAGGPRTEKLFF
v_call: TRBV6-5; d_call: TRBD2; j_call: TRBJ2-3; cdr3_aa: CASSPWRGTDTQYF
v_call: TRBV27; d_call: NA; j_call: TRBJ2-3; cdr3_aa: CASSAHNELGREDTQYF
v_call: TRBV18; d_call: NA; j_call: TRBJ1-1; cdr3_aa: CASSLREGFPTEAFF
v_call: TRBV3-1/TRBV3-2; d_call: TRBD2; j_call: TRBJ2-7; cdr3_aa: CASSRKGLAFEQYF
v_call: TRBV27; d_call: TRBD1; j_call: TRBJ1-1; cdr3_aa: CASSTQQGKEAFF
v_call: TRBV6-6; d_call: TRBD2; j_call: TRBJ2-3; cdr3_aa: CASSPGTSSRGDTQYF
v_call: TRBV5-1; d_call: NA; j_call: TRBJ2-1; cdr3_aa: CASSLGQSNEQFF